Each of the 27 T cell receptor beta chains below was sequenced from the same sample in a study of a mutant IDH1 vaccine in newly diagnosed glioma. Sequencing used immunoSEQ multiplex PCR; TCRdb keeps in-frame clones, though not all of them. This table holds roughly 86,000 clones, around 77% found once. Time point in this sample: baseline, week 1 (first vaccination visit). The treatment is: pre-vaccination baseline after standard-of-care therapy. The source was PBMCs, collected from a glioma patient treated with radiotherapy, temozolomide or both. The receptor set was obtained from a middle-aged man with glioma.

The CDR3 loop reads CASSQREGIGQPQHF. DNA for the CDR3: TGTGCCAGCAGCCAAAGGGAAGGGATCGGTCAGCCCCAGCATTTT. V is TRBV7-2 and J is TRBJ1-5, with unresolved D. From germline, CDR1 is SGHTA and CDR2 FQGNSA. V shed 5 bases and J shed 6 bases, with 17 bases lying between them. The CDR3 loop spans 15 amino acids.

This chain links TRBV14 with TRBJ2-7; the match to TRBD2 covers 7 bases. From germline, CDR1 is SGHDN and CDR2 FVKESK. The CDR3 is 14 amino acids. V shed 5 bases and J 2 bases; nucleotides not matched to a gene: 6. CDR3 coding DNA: TGTGCCAGCAGCTATTGGGAGGGAACCTACGAGCAGTACTTC. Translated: CASSYWEGTYEQYF.

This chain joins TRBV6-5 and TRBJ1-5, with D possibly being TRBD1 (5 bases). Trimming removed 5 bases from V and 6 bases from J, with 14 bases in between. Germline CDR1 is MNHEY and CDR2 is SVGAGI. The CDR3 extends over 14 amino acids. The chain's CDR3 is CASSEARGGQPQHF. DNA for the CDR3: TGTGCCAGCAGTGAGGCTAGGGGTGGTCAGCCCCAGCATTTT.

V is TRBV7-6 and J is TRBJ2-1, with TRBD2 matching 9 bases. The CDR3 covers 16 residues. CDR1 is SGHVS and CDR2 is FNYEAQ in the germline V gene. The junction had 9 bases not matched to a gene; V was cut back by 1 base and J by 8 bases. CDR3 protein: CASSLGGGRAMDEQFF. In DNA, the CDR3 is TGTGCCAGCAGCTTAGGAGGCGGGAGGGCCATGGATGAGCAGTTCTTC. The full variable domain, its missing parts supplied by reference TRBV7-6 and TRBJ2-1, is GAGVSQSPRYKVTKRGQDVALRCDPISGHVSLYWYRQALGQGPEFLTYFNYEAQQDKSGLPNDRFSAERPEGSISTLTIQRTEQRDSAMYRCASSLGGGRAMDEQFFGPGTRLTVL.

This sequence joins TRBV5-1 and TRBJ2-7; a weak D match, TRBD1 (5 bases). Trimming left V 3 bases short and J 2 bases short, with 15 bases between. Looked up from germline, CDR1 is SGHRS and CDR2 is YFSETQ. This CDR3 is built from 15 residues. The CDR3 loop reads CASSSVGQGTYEQYF. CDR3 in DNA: TGCGCCAGCAGCTCTGTAGGGCAGGGCACCTACGAGCAGTACTTC.

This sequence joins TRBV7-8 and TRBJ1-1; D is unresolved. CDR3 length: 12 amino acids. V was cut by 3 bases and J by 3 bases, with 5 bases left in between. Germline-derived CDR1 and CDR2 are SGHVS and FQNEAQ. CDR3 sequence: CASSFSDTEAFF. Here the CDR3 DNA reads TGTGCCAGCAGCTTCAGTGACACTGAAGCTTTCTTT.

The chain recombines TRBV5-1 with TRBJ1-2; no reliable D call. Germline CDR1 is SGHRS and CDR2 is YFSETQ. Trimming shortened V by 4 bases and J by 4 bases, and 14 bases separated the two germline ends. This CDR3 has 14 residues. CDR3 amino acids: CASSVNSLVYGYTF. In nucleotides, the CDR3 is TGCGCCAGCAGCGTCAACAGTCTTGTCTATGGCTACACCTTC.

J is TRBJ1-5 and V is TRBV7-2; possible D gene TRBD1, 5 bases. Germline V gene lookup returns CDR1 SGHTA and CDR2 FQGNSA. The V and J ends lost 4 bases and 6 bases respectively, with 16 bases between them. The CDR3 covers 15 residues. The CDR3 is CASSSWWQGGQPQHF. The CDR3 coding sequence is TGTGCCAGCAGCTCCTGGTGGCAGGGAGGTCAGCCCCAGCATTTT.

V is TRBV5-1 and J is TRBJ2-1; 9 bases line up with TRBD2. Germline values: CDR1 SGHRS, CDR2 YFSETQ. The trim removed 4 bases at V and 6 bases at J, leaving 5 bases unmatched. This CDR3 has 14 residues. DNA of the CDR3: TGCGCCAGCAGCCGACTAGCGGCACTCAATGAGCAGTTCTTC. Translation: CASSRLAALNEQFF.

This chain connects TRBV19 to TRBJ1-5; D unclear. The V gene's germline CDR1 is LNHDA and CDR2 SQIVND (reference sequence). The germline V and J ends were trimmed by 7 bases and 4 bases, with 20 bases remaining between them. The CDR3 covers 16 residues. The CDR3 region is CASTTSHLLQNQPQHF. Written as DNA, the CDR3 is TGTGCCAGTACCACATCCCACCTATTACAGAATCAGCCCCAGCATTTT.

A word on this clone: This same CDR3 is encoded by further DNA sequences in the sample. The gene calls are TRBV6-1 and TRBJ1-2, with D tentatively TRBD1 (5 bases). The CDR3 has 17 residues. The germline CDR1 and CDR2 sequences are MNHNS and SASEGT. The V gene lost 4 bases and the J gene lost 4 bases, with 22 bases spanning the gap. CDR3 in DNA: TGTGCCAGCAGTGTGGAAGGCAGGGCGGCTCCCATCTATGGCTACACCTTC. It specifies CASSVEGRAAPIYGYTF.

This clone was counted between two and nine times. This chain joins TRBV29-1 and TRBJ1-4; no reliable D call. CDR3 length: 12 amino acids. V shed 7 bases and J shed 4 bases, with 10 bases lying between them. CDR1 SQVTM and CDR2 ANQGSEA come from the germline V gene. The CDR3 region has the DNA TGCAGCGCCCTGGCCAGTAATGAAAAACTGTTTTTT. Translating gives CSALASNEKLFF.

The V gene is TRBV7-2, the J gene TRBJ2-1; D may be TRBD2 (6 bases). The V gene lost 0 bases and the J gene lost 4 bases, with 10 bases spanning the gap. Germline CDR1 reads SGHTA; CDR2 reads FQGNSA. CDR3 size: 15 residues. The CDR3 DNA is TGTGCCAGCAGCTTAGCCGGGACTTCTTACAATGAGCAGTTCTTC. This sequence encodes CASSLAGTSYNEQFF.

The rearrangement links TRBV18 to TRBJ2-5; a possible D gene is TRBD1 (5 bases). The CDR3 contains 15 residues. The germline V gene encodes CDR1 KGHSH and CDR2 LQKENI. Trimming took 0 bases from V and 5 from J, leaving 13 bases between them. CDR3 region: CASSPPNRLKETQYF. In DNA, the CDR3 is TGTGCCAGCTCACCACCGAACAGGCTTAAGGAGACCCAGTACTTC.

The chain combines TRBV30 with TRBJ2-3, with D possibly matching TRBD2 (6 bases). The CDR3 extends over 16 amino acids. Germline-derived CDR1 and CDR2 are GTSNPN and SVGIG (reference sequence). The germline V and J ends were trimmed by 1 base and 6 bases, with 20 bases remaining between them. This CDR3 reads CAWSGGVSTSGDTQYF. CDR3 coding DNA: TGTGCCTGGAGTGGTGGGGTCTCAACGAGCGGGGATACGCAGTATTTT.

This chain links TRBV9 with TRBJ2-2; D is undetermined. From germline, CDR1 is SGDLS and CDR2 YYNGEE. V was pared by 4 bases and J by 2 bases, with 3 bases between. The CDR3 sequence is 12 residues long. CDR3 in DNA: TGTGCCAGCAGCATTAACACCGGGGAGCTGTTTTTT. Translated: CASSINTGELFF.

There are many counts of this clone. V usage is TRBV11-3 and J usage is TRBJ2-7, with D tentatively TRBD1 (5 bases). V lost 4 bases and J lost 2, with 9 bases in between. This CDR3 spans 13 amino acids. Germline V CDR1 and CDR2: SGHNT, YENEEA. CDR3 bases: TGTGCCAGCAGCTCCCCGGACACCTACGAGCAGTACTTC. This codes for CASSSPDTYEQYF.

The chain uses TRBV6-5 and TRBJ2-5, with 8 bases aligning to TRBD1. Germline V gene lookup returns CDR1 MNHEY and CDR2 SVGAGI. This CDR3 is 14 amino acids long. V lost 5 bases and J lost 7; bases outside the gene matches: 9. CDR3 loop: CASSRDRGGGTQYF. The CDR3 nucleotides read TGTGCCAGCAGTCGTGACAGGGGTGGGGGGACCCAGTACTTC.

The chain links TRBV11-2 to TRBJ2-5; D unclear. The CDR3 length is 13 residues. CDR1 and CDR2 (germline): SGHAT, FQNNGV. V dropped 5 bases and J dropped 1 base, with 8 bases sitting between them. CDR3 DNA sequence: TGTGCCAGCAGCCAATCGGGCCAAGAGACCCAGTACTTC. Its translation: CASSQSGQETQYF.

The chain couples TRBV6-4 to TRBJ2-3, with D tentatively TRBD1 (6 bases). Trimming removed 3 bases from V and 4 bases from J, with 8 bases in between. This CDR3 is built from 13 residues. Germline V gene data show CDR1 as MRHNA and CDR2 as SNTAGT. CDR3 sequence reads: CASSDKGADTQYF. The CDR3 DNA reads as TGTGCCAGCAGTGATAAGGGGGCAGATACGCAGTATTTT.

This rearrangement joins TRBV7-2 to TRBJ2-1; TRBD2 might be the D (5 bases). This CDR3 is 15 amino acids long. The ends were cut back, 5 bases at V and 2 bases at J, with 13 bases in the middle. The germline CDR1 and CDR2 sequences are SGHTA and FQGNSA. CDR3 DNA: TGTGCCAGCAGCCGGACGTGGGAGCCCTACAATGAGCAGTTCTTC. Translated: CASSRTWEPYNEQFF. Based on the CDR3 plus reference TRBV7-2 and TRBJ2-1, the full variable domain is GAGVSQSPSNKVTEKGKDVELRCDPISGHTALYWYRQSLGQGLEFLIYFQGNSAPDKSGLPSDRFSAERTGGSVSTLTIQRTQQEDSAVYLCASSRTWEPYNEQFFGPGTRLTVL.

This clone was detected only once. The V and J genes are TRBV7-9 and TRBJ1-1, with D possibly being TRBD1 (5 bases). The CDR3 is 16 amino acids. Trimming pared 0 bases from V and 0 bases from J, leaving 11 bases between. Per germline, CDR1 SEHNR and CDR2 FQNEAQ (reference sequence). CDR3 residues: CASSLAPGRLNTEAFF. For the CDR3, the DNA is TGTGCCAGCAGCTTAGCGCCGGGACGATTGAACACTGAAGCTTTCTTT.

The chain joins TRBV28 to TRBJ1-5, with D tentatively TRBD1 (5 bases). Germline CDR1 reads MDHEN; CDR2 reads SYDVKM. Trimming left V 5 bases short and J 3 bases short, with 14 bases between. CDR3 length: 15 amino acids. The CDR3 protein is CASSKRGGNNQPQHF. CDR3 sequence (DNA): TGTGCCAGCAGTAAAAGGGGTGGAAACAATCAGCCCCAGCATTTT.

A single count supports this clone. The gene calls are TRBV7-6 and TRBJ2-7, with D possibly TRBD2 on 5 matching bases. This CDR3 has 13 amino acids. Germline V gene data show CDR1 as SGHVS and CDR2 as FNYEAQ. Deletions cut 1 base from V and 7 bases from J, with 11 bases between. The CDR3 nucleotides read TGTGCCAGCAGCTTAGGAGGGAGTAAGGAGCAGTACTTC. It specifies CASSLGGSKEQYF.

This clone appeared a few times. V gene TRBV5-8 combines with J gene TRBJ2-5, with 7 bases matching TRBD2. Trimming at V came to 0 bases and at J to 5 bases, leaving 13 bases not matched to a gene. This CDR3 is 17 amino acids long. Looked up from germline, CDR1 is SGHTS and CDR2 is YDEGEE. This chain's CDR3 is CASSLDVSGRGGETQYF. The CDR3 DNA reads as TGTGCCAGCAGCTTGGATGTCTCGGGGAGGGGCGGTGAGACCCAGTACTTC. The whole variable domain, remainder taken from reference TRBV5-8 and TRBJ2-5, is EAGVTQSPTHLIKTRGQQATLRCSPISGHTSVYWYQQALGLGLQFLLWYDEGEERNRGNFPPRFSGRQFPNYSSELNVNALELEDSALYLCASSLDVSGRGGETQYFGPGTRLLVL.

The CDR3 bases are TGTGCCAGCAGTCCAGAGGCGACAGATACGCAGTATTTT. It yields the protein CASSPEATDTQYF. The chain has TRBV5-4 and TRBJ2-3; D call uncertain. There are 13 residues in the CDR3. CDR1 is SGHNT and CDR2 is YYREEE in the germline V gene (reference sequence). V was trimmed by 5 bases and J by 3 bases, leaving 10 bases between them.

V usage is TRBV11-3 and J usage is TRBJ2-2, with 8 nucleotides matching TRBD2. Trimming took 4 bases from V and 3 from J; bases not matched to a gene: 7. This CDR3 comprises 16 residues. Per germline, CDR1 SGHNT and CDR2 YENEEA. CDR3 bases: TGTGCCAGCAGCTCAGGACGGCGGGGGGACACCGGGGAGCTGTTTTTT. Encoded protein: CASSSGRRGDTGELFF.